The clone carrying this T cell receptor (beta chain) showed up just once. This sample is part of a study of blood T cell repertoires in COVID-19. Study in general: Sources were T cells, B-cell-depleted T cells, or PBMCs; the material itself was cDNA or gDNA.

Measured with immunoSEQ multiplex PCR; TCRdb has only the in-frame clones, and not every one. The sample has around 270,000 clones, about 90% seen once; the top ten hold roughly 3%. Germline V lookup: CDR1 MNHEY, CDR2 SVGEGT. V lost 1 base, J lost 9 bases, and 4 bases stayed unmatched. The CDR3 runs 14 residues. Sequenced sample: PBMCs or T cells enriched from blood (not recorded which). The TCR comes from a woman aged 40 to 50 who had been exposed to COVID-19. The V call is TRBV6-2 or TRBV6-3, the J call TRBJ2-1; TRBD2 aligns across 9 bases. CDR3 sequence (DNA): TGTGCCAGCAGTTACTTGGCGGGGGGGTCTGAGCAGTTCTTC. Translating it yields CASSYLAGGSEQFF.